Listed below are T cell receptor beta chains from one sample, sequenced in a study of T cell responses to AZD1222 COVID-19 vaccine. Assay: immunoSEQ multiplex PCR; the TCRdb copy retains only in-frame clones and omits some. Of about 77,000 clones listed, 92% are singletons. Sequenced material: peripheral blood, taken 28 days after the second AZD1222 dose. The receptors come from an adult who received the AZD1222 COVID-19 vaccine. The CDR3 runs from the conserved cysteine through the conserved F or W. A D gene is named only where the DNA matches it firmly. Some rows have no size entry. The others give once, few or many, or a class for an expanded clone.

V	J	D	size	DNA	CDR3
TRBV28	TRBJ1-1	.	few	TGTGCCAGCAGTTTATGGCCCTCGAGGGTGAACACTGAAGCTTTCTTT	CASSLWPSRVNTEAFF
TRBV14	TRBJ1-6	.	.	TGTGCCAGCAGCCGGTGGGGGGGAAATTCACCCCTCCACTTT	CASSRWGGNSPLHF
TRBV10-1	TRBJ1-1	.	.	TGCGCCAGCAGTTCCGGGGCAACTGAAGCTTTCTTT	CASSSGATEAFF
TRBV19	TRBJ2-1	TRBD2	.	TGTGCCAGTAGTATCCTCGGCGGGAGCACGTACAATGAGCAGTTCTTC	CASSILGGSTYNEQFF
TRBV10-3	TRBJ1-2	TRBD1	.	TGTGCCATCAGTGAGGCTATTGGACAGGAGATCTATGGCTACACCTTC	CAISEAIGQEIYGYTF
TRBV24-1	TRBJ2-3	TRBD2	once	TGTGCCACCAGTGGTCGGACTAGCGGGAGCGCAGATACGCAGTATTTT	CATSGRTSGSADTQYF
TRBV7-7	TRBJ2-7	.	once	TGTGCCAGCAGCTTAGCGCAGGGGATGTACGAGCAGTACTTC	CASSLAQGMYEQYF
TRBV19	TRBJ1-2	.	once	TGTGCCAGTAGTCCGGCGGCGGACAAAGGGGGCTACACCTTC	CASSPAADKGGYTF
TRBV7-9	TRBJ1-1	.	.	TGTGCCAGCAGCGCGAGAGGGAGTCTAGAAGCTTTCTTT	CASSARGSLEAFF
TRBV28	TRBJ1-2	TRBD1	.	TGTGCCAGCAGTCCCCCCGAGAGGGGGCGAGATGGCTACACCTTC	CASSPPERGRDGYTF
TRBV19	TRBJ2-3	TRBD1	.	TGTGCCAGTAGTCTAAAAGGGGGCGATATGTTTAGCACAGATACGCAGTATTTT	CASSLKGGDMFSTDTQYF
TRBV7-8	TRBJ1-5	TRBD1	.	TGTGCCAGCAGCTTACAGCAGGGGGCCAGGCAGCCCCAGCATTTT	CASSLQQGARQPQHF
TRBV7-2	TRBJ2-1	TRBD2	.	TGTGCCAGCAGACAGCGGGGCGGTTACAATGAGCAGTTCTTC	CASRQRGGYNEQFF
TRBV7-3	TRBJ1-6	.	.	TGTGCCAGCAGCTTATCAGGGAATTCACCCCTCCACTTT	CASSLSGNSPLHF
TRBV19	TRBJ1-1	TRBD1	.	TGTGCCAGTAGTATAAGGGGGCAGGGAGAAACTGAAGCTTTCTTT	CASSIRGQGETEAFF
TRBV21-1	TRBJ1-2	.	.	TGTGCCAGCAGCAAAACCGGAGGGTATGGCTACACCTTC	CASSKTGGYGYTF
TRBV19	TRBJ1-1	TRBD1	.	TGTGCCAGTAGTGCTAGAGGGGGCCCAGCTTTCTTT	CASSARGGPAFF
TRBV10-3	TRBJ2-3	.	.	TGTGCCATCCGGTCCTCTCGGGACGGCGGCACAGATACGCAGTATTTT	CAIRSSRDGGTDTQYF
TRBV6-2/TRBV6-3	TRBJ2-2	TRBD2	.	TGTGCCAGCAGCAGTTATTATGGGCTAGCGGGAGTTTCGACCGGGGAGCTGTTTTTT	CASSSYYGLAGVSTGELFF
TRBV9	TRBJ2-2	.	.	TGTGCCAGCAGCGTAGTTCTGGGGGAAACCGGGGAGCTGTTTTTT	CASSVVLGETGELFF
TRBV28	TRBJ2-7	TRBD2	.	TGTGCCAGCAGGCGTTCCTGGGCGGGAGCGCAGTACTTC	CASRRSWAGAQYF
TRBV7-3	TRBJ2-1	.	.	TGTGCCAGCAGCCCATCGGGCTCCCACAATGAGCAGTTCTTC	CASSPSGSHNEQFF
TRBV4-1	TRBJ1-4	.	.	TGCGCCAGCAGCCAATTTCAGGGGCGGCGGGAAAAACTGTTTTTT	CASSQFQGRREKLFF
TRBV5-1	TRBJ2-7	.	.	TGCGCCAGCAGCTTGATGTGGGGATACGAGCAGTACTTC	CASSLMWGYEQYF
TRBV7-9	TRBJ2-7	.	.	TGTGCCAGCAGCGACCGGGACATCTCCTACGAGCAGTACTTC	CASSDRDISYEQYF